Reported below is one T cell receptor beta chain. Its specificity is unknown. In the PCR, 60 Vbeta and 13 Jbeta primers were used. Measured with immunoSEQ multiplex PCR; TCRdb has only the in-frame clones, and not every one. This table holds roughly 120,000 clones, around 68% found once. The CDR3 has 15 residues. V lost 5 bases and J lost 4, with 15 bases in between. The V gene's germline CDR1 is SGDLS and CDR2 YYNGEE. The source of the sample is a study of cytomegalovirus exposure and HLA in healthy donors. Study observations and caveats: Later work showed greater clonal expansion in HLA-associated TCR beta chains than in equally common others. Indistinguishable V segments, including TRBV6-2 and TRBV6-3, were excluded.

The sample was PBMCs. This sequence was found in a woman aged 50 to 60 in good health and CMV-seropositive. The J gene is TRBJ1-4, the V gene TRBV9, with D unclear. For the CDR3, the DNA is TGTGCCAGCAGTGGTTCGGGAGGGAGTAATGAAAAACTGTTTTTT. Its protein product is CASSGSGGSNEKLFF.